These 25 T cell receptor beta chains were all obtained from the same sample, sequenced in a study of CD8 T cells in ankylosing spondylitis. TCRdb re-derived calls from the 5' RACE reads in MiXCR, one entry per CDR3 protein. The table includes 150,000 to 200,000 distinct CDR3 sequences, roughly 18% detected once. The sample consisted of blood, either unsorted or a sorted T cell fraction (not recorded which). These receptors came from a male donor under 35 with ankylosing spondylitis or in good health (not recorded which).

This clonotype was seen at least ten times. V is TRBV20-1 and J is TRBJ1-6; D possibly corresponds to TRBD1 (5 bases). Trimming took off 6 bases at V and 9 bases at J, with 18 bases between the two ends. This CDR3 has 14 residues. The germline V gene has CDR1 DFQATT and CDR2 SNEGSKA (reference sequence). The CDR3 DNA follows: TGCAGTGCCACTATGGGGGACGGAAGTTCACCCCTCCACTTT. Translation: CSATMGDGSSPLHF.

The chain is built from TRBV5-1 and TRBJ2-7; 9 positions agree with TRBD2. V shed 4 bases, J shed 5 bases, and the junction held 10 bases outside the gene matches. Germline assignment: CDR1 SGHRS and CDR2 YFSETQ. The CDR3 covers 15 residues. CDR3 DNA: TGCGCCAGCAGCGCGGGAGGGACTAGCTTCCACGAGCAGTACTTC. This codes for CASSAGGTSFHEQYF.

The table lists this clonotype with many counts. The chain employs TRBV29-1 and TRBJ1-1, with D hard to call. The V end was cut by 7 bases, the J end by 1 base, with 7 bases between. The CDR3 loop spans 11 amino acids. Germline lookup yields CDR1 SQVTM and CDR2 ANQGSEA. The CDR3 nucleotides read TGCAGCGCCGTAACGAACACTGAAGCTTTCTTT. Residues: CSAVTNTEAFF.

The chain employs TRBV5-1 and TRBJ2-7; D call uncertain. From germline, CDR1 is SGHRS and CDR2 YFSETQ. The V end was cut by 9 bases, the J end by 2 bases, with 18 bases between. The CDR3 is 14 amino acids. The CDR3 DNA follows: TGCGCCACCTTTATAGAGCCCCGGACCTACGAGCAGTACGTC. Protein: CATFIEPRTYEQYV.

This clonotype has at least ten counts. The J gene is TRBJ2-5, the V gene TRBV29-1; 7 positions agree with TRBD2. CDR3 length equals 15 residues. Looked up from germline, CDR1 is SQVTM and CDR2 is ANQGSEA. The trim removed 0 bases at V and 1 base at J, leaving 5 bases unmatched. For the CDR3, the DNA is TGCAGCGTTGAAGACGGACGGGGGGTCCAAGAGACCCAGTACTTC. This codes for CSVEDGRGVQETQYF.

This clonotype has at least ten counts. The chain links TRBV27 to TRBJ2-7, with 14 bases matching TRBD2. V dropped 5 bases and J dropped 6; count of bases not matched to a gene: 12. Germline lookup yields CDR1 MNHEY and CDR2 SMNVEV (reference sequence). The CDR3 runs 17 residues. This chain's CDR3 is CASSQTGLAGGPLEQYF. Written as DNA, the CDR3 is TGTGCCAGCAGTCAAACCGGACTAGCGGGAGGCCCACTCGAGCAGTACTTC.

This chain uses TRBV29-1 with TRBJ2-1, with D possibly TRBD2 on 5 matching bases. CDR1 SQVTM and CDR2 ANQGSEA come from the germline V gene. The V end was cut by 5 bases, the J end by 4 bases, with 12 bases between. The CDR3 loop spans 13 amino acids. DNA of the CDR3: TGCAGCGTTCCCGGGAACGGTTACAATGAGCAGTTCTTC. As protein: CSVPGNGYNEQFF.

This clonotype was found many times. The chain links TRBV6-2 or TRBV6-3 to TRBJ1-1, with D perhaps TRBD1 (6 bases). The length of the CDR3 is 16 residues. Germline V gene lookup returns CDR1 MNHEY and CDR2 SVGEGT. The V end lost 6 bases, the J end lost 3 bases, and 20 bases lay between the germline ends. CDR3 sequence: CASSRRQGPRDTEAFF. CDR3 coding DNA: TGTGCCAGCAGCCGTCGGCAGGGGCCTCGGGACACTGAAGCTTTCTTT.

This clonotype was seen ten or more times. V and J are TRBV20-1 and TRBJ1-5; D may be TRBD1 (6 bases). Germline V lookup: CDR1 DFQATT, CDR2 SNEGSKA (reference sequence). This CDR3 has 15 residues. The V end lost 4 bases, the J end lost 1 base, and 14 bases lay between the germline ends. CDR3 sequence reads: CSATRVTGSNQPQHF. The CDR3 region has the DNA TGCAGTGCTACAAGGGTGACAGGAAGCAATCAGCCCCAGCATTTT.

This clonotype was observed many times. The rearrangement links TRBV7-9 to TRBJ2-3; 14 bases map to TRBD2. The germline gives CDR1 SEHNR, CDR2 FQNEAQ (reference sequence). The V and J ends lost 3 bases and 5 bases, in that order; junction bases with no gene match: 1. CDR3 length: 15 residues. This chain's CDR3 is CASSLTSGRGDTQYF. In DNA form, the CDR3 reads TGTGCCAGCAGCTTGACTAGCGGGAGGGGAGATACGCAGTATTTT.

This clonotype was picked up a small number of times. In nucleotides, the CDR3 is TGCAGTGCTGGTAGCGGAGTCTCCTACAATGAGCAGTTCTTC. Residues: CSAGSGVSYNEQFF. This chain joins TRBV20-1 and TRBJ2-1, with D possibly TRBD2 on 6 matching bases. CDR1 and CDR2 (germline): DFQATT, SNEGSKA (reference sequence). This CDR3 comprises 14 residues. Trimming shortened V by 5 bases and J by 0 bases, and 11 bases separated the two germline ends.

This clonotype occurred a few times. This chain uses TRBV20-1 with TRBJ2-1, with 8 nucleotides matching TRBD2. From germline, CDR1 is DFQATT and CDR2 SNEGSKA (reference sequence). The CDR3 runs 14 residues. J was trimmed by 3 bases and V by 3 bases; bases with no gene match: 4. CDR3 sequence: CSARGLGNYNEQFF. The CDR3 nucleotides are TGCAGTGCTAGGGGACTAGGGAACTACAATGAGCAGTTCTTC.

This clonotype was counted many times. The chain employs TRBV7-2 and TRBJ2-1, with 7 bases fitting TRBD2. Germline V lookup: CDR1 SGHTA, CDR2 FQGNSA. V lost 5 bases to trimming and J lost 5 bases; unmatched junction nucleotides: 12. CDR3 length: 16 amino acids. The CDR3: CASSGSGTTEHNEQFF. Written as DNA, the CDR3 is TGTGCCAGCAGCGGATCCGGGACTACAGAACACAATGAGCAGTTCTTC.

This clonotype was observed at least ten times. The rearrangement uses TRBV10-3 and TRBJ2-3; no clear D gene. This CDR3 spans 15 amino acids. Germline V gene sequence: CDR1 ENHRY, CDR2 SYGVKD. Trimming shortened V by 6 bases and J by 6 bases, and 19 bases separated the two germline ends. The CDR3 region has the DNA TGTGCCATCAGGACCCTGGATTCTATTGGGGATACGCAGTATTTT. Translating gives CAIRTLDSIGDTQYF.

The gene calls are TRBV4-2 and TRBJ1-3; D unclear. The germline V and J ends were trimmed by 0 bases and 0 bases, with 12 bases remaining between them. This CDR3 contains 17 residues. In germline, CDR1 is LGHNA, CDR2 YNFKEQ. Here the CDR3 reads CASSQEPRRGSGNTIYF. The CDR3 bases are TGTGCCAGCAGCCAAGAGCCTCGGCGGGGCTCTGGAAACACCATATATTTT.

At least ten counts were recorded for this clonotype. The gene calls are TRBV7-2 and TRBJ1-1; D gene unclear. Germline assignment: CDR1 SGHTA and CDR2 FQGNSA. Deletions cut 5 bases from V and 0 bases from J, with 7 bases between. The CDR3 length is 13 residues. In nucleotides, the CDR3 is TGTGCCAGCAGCCCCTATATGAACACTGAAGCTTTCTTT. It codes for CASSPYMNTEAFF.

The chain carries TRBV28 and TRBJ2-1; 9 bases agree with TRBD2. V lost 2 bases and J lost 10; bases outside the gene matches: 3. In germline, CDR1 is MDHEN, CDR2 SYDVKM. The CDR3 length is 13 residues. The CDR3 is CASSLRAGGEQFF. CDR3 nucleotide sequence: TGTGCCAGCAGTTTAAGAGCGGGGGGCGAGCAGTTCTTC.

This clonotype was seen many times. This chain links TRBV5-6 with TRBJ2-1, with D unclear. Germline CDR1 is SGHDT and CDR2 is YYEEEE. The CDR3 totals 11 residues. V dropped 2 bases and J dropped 12 bases, with 9 bases sitting between them. The chain's CDR3 is CASSFTGTQFF. CDR3 bases: TGTGCCAGCAGCTTTACGGGCACGCAGTTCTTC. Filled out from reference TRBV5-6 and TRBJ2-1, the complete variable domain reads DAGVTQSPTHLIKTRGQQVTLRCSPKSGHDTVSWYQQALGQGPQFIFQYYEEEERQRGNFPDRFSGHQFPNYSSELNVNALLLGDSALYLCASSFTGTQFFGPGTRLTVL.

This clonotype was recorded only once. V gene TRBV28 combines with J gene TRBJ2-1; D might be TRBD2 (6 bases). The germline V gene encodes CDR1 MDHEN and CDR2 SYDVKM. The CDR3 is 14 residues long. V lost 6 bases and J 5 bases, leaving 14 bases between the germline ends. CDR3 protein: CASRNRGEDNEQFF. In DNA form, the CDR3 reads TGTGCCAGCAGGAACCGAGGGGAGGACAATGAGCAGTTCTTC.

The V gene is TRBV7-6, the J gene TRBJ2-3; 7 nucleotides line up with TRBD2. This CDR3 has 13 amino acids. Looked up from germline, CDR1 is SGHVS and CDR2 is FNYEAQ. V shed 3 bases and J 5 bases; nucleotides not matched to a gene: 2. In nucleotides, the CDR3 is TGTGCCAGCAGCTTCACTAGCGTAGATACGCAGTATTTT. Its protein product is CASSFTSVDTQYF.

This rearrangement joins TRBV5-1 to TRBJ2-7, with D maybe TRBD1 (6 bases). V lost 4 bases and J 3 bases, leaving 11 bases between the germline ends. CDR1 is SGHRS, CDR2 YFSETQ, per germline. This CDR3 comprises 13 residues. The CDR3 DNA is TGCGCCAGCAGCATGGACAGCTTCTACGAGCAGTACTTC. Its protein is CASSMDSFYEQYF.

The chain has TRBV12-3 or TRBV12-4 and TRBJ2-7; TRBD2 might be the D (6 bases). The CDR3 loop spans 12 amino acids. V lost 3 bases, J lost 6 bases, and 9 bases lay in between. The CDR3 bases are TGTGCCAGCAGTTTGGGACTCTCCGAGCAGTACGTC. This translates into CASSLGLSEQYV.

This clonotype was recorded many times. The chain links TRBV6-5 to TRBJ2-1, with TRBD2 matching 9 bases. CDR3 length: 13 residues. CDR1 and CDR2 (germline): MNHEY, SVGAGI. V shed 6 bases, J shed 9 bases, and the junction held 6 bases outside the gene matches. The CDR3 reads CASSLSGSGEQFF. The DNA of the CDR3 is TGTGCCAGCAGCCTTAGCGGGAGCGGTGAGCAGTTCTTC.

In this sample, this clonotype turned up many times. V and J are TRBV10-3 and TRBJ2-3, with 12 bases identical to TRBD1. The CDR3 has 16 amino acids. V shed 10 bases and J 6 bases; nucleotides not matched to a gene: 14. Per germline, CDR1 ENHRY and CDR2 SYGVKD. The CDR3 loop reads CATQGAGQGAEDTQYF. CDR3 bases: TGTGCCACCCAGGGAGCGGGACAGGGGGCTGAGGATACGCAGTATTTT.

This clonotype occurred a few times. The chain couples TRBV10-2 to TRBJ2-3; 9 bases are shared with TRBD2. Germline CDR1 reads WSHSY; CDR2 reads SAAADI. Unmatched junction bases numbered 9, after V lost 6 bases and J lost 14 bases. The CDR3 consists of 12 residues. The CDR3 sequence is CASRKRLADWYF. CDR3 nucleotides: TGCGCCAGCAGAAAAAGACTAGCGGATTGGTATTTT.